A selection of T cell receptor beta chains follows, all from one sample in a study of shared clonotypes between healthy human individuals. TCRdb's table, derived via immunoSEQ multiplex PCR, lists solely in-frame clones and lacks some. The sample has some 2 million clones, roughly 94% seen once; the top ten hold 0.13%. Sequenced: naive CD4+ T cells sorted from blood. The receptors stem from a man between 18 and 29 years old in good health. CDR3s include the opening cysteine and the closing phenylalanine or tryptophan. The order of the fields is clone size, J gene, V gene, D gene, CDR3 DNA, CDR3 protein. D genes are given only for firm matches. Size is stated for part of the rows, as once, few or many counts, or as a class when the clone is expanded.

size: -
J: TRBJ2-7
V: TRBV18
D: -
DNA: TGTGCCAGCTCACCACCTTCGACCCCCTACGAGCAGTACTTC
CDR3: CASSPPSTPYEQYF

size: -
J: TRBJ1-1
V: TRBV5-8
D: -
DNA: TGTGCCAGCAGCTTGATCATGAACACTGAAGCTTTCTTT
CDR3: CASSLIMNTEAFF

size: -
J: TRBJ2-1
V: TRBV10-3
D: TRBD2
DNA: TGTGCCATCAGTGCGACTAGCGGGAGGGGCTCCTACAATGAGCAGTTCTTC
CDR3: CAISATSGRGSYNEQFF

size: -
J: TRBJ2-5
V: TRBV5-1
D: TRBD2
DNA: TGCGCCAGCAGCTTGGGGGCTAGCGGGGGTCAAGAGACCCAGTACTTC
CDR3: CASSLGASGGQETQYF

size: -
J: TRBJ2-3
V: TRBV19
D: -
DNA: TGTGCCAGTAGTGTTGGTGGGTCTAGCACAGATACGCAGTATTTT
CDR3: CASSVGGSSTDTQYF

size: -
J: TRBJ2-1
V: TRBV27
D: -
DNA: TGTGCCAGCAGTTTTGGGGGACCGAGCTCCTACAATGAGCAGTTCTTC
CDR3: CASSFGGPSSYNEQFF

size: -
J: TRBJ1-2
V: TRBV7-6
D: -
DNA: TGTGCCAGCAGCCCTCAGGAGGCCTATGGCTACACCTTC
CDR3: CASSPQEAYGYTF

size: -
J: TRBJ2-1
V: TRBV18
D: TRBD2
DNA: TGTGCCAGCTCACCAACACTCCTAACTAGCGGCTCCTACAATGAGCAGTTCTTC
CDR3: CASSPTLLTSGSYNEQFF

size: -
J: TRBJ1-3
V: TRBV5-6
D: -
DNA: TGTGCCAGCAGCTTGCGACCGTCAACTGGAAACACCATATATTTT
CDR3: CASSLRPSTGNTIYF

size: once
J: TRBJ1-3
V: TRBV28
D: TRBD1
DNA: TGTGCCAGCACGAGACAGGGAGCTGGAAACACCATATATTTT
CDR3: CASTRQGAGNTIYF

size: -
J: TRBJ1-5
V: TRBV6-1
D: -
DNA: TGTGCCAGCAGTGGACAGGAGAATCAGCCCCAGCATTTT
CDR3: CASSGQENQPQHF

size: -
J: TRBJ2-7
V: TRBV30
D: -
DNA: TGTGCCTGGAGTGTACAAGGGGCGCCATACGAGCAGTACTTC
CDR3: CAWSVQGAPYEQYF

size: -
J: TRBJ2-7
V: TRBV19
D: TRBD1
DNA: TGTGCCAGTAGTGCCCGGGACAGATCCTACGAGCAGTACTTC
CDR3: CASSARDRSYEQYF

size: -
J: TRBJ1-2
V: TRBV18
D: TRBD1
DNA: TGTGCCAGCTCACCAGGAGGGGGCACTAACTATGGCTACACCTTC
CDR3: CASSPGGGTNYGYTF

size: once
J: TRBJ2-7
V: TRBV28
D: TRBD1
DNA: TGTGCCAGCAGTCGGGGACAGGGGGCAAGCGAGCAGTACTTC
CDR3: CASSRGQGASEQYF

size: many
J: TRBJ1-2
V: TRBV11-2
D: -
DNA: TGTGCCAGCAGCGTAGACAATAACTATGGCTACACCTTC
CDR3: CASSVDNNYGYTF

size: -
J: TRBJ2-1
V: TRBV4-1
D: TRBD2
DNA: TGCGCCAGCAGCCAAGAACTTCACGCGGGAGGAGTTTACAATGAGCAGTTCTTC
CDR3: CASSQELHAGGVYNEQFF

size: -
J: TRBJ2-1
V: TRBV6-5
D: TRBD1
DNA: TGTGCCAGCACCTCAGGAACAGGGGATTATGAGCAGTTCTTC
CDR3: CASTSGTGDYEQFF

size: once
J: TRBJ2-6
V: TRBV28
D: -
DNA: TGTGCCAGCAGTTCAACCCCAGGCAATGGGGCCAACGTCCTGACTTTC
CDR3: CASSSTPGNGANVLTF

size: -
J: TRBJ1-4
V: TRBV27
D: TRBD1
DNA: TGTGCCAGCAGTCGGACAGGGTCCTTTGAAAAACTGTTTTTT
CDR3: CASSRTGSFEKLFF

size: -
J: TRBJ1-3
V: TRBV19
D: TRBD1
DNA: TGTGCCAGTAGTGAAACAGGGGAGTCGGGAAACACCATATATTTT
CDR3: CASSETGESGNTIYF

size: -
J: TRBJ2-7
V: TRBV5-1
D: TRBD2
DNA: TGCGCCAGCAGCTTGACTTCGACTAGCGGGATCTACGAGCAGTACTTC
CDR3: CASSLTSTSGIYEQYF

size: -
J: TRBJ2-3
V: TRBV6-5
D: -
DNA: TGTGCCAGCAGTTACGACGAGACAGATACGCAGTATTTT
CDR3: CASSYDETDTQYF

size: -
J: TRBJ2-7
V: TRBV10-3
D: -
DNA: TGTGCCATCAGCCCGAACTACGAGCAGTACTTC
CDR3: CAISPNYEQYF